This TCR beta chain was captured by sequencing in a study of shared clonotypes between healthy human individuals. The study's findings and limits: Sharing across a few donors was seen in 4% to 6.5% of naive CD4 clonotypes.

Execution of the assay was at deep level. Profiled with immunoSEQ multiplex PCR; TCRdb holds only in-frame clones, not every one. The sample consists of about 1 million clones, about four fifths of them appearing once. In this sample, this clone turned up many times. The antigen is undetermined. Unmatched junction bases numbered 1, after V lost 6 bases and J lost 0 bases. The CDR3 totals 13 residues. Germline values: CDR1 SGHNT, CDR2 YYREEE (reference sequence). This chain uses TRBV5-4 with TRBJ2-3; TRBD2 matches 7 bases. Sequences were obtained from memory CD4+ T cells from PBMCs. As for subset: CD45RA-negative fraction. The source of this sequence is a man aged 18-30 years in good health. Some clones in this sample may be carry-over from other donors' samples. The CDR3 sequence is CASTSGSTDTQYF. CDR3 DNA sequence: TGTGCCAGCACTAGCGGTAGCACAGATACGCAGTATTTT.